In this sample, the clone carrying this T cell receptor beta chain turned up many times. Its antigen is not identified. This entry is derived from a study of neurological immune-mediated disorders. In TCRdb, the 5' RACE reads were re-called with MiXCR into one record per CDR3 protein. The sample shows approximately 80,000 distinct CDR3 sequences, around 4.7% of them seen only once. Study conclusions and caveats: Neither clinical nor MRI features were found to be associated with the multiple sclerosis repertoire cluster.

Specified time point: longitudinal time-point 3. Sequenced: PBMCs. The origin of this receptor is a woman aged 60 to 75 with multiple sclerosis.

The CDR3: CAISVGTGYEPQHF. The CDR3 DNA reads as TGTGCCATCAGTGTTGGGACAGGGTATGAGCCCCAGCATTTT. The rearrangement uses TRBV10-3 and TRBJ1-5; TRBD1 matches at 9 bases. CDR3 length equals 14 residues. The V gene's germline CDR1 is ENHRY and CDR2 SYGVKD. The ends lost 4 bases at V and 8 bases at J; junction bases unmatched: 6.